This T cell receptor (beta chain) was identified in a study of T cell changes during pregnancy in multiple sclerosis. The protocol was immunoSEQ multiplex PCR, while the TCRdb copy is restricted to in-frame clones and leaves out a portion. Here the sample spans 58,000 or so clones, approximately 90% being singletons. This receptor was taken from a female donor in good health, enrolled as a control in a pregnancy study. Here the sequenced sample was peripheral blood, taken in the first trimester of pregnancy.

CDR3 loop: CASRGASGHTGELFF. DNA for the CDR3: TGTGCCAGCAGGGGGGCTAGCGGACACACCGGGGAGCTGTTTTTT. The rearrangement links TRBV28 to TRBJ2-2; D is possibly TRBD2 (7 bases). Germline CDR1 and CDR2: MDHEN and SYDVKM. The CDR3 has 15 residues. Trimming stripped 6 bases from V and 3 bases from J, with 14 bases between.